This record covers a single T cell receptor beta chain. Trimming removed 8 bases at V and 3 bases at J, with 10 bases between. From germline, CDR1 is SNHLY and CDR2 FYNNEI. This CDR3 has 13 residues. This table comes from immunoSEQ multiplex PCR, and its TCRdb copy is limited to in-frame clones, with some not included. The sample records some 40,000 clones, roughly 94% being singletons. The entry originates in a study of T cell clonotyping in hematopoietic cell transplantation. J is TRBJ1-4 and V is TRBV2; D not resolved. The source is a woman aged 45-60 years in good health. Some clones in this sample may be carry-over from other donors' samples. The sample was peripheral blood mononuclear cells. The CDR3: CASLREPNEKLFF. The CDR3 DNA reads TGTGCCAGCTTGAGGGAACCTAATGAAAAACTGTTTTTT. Together with reference TRBV2 and TRBJ1-4, the CDR3 gives the full variable domain: EPEVTQTPSHQVTQMGQEVILRCVPISNHLYFYWYRQILGQKVEFLVSFYNNEISEKSEIFDDQFSVERPDGSNFTLKIRSTKLEDSAMYFCASLREPNEKLFFGSGTQLSVL.